Listed below are T cell receptor beta chains from one sample, sequenced in a study of T-cell reconstitution after alpha-beta-depleted transplantation in children. TCRdb independently ran MiXCR on the PCR reads; one entry per CDR3 protein. The table records about 610,000 distinct CDR3 sequences, 8% to 11% of them present only once. This sample comprised PBMCs from the stem cell graft donor, obtained from the stem cell graft. Receptor source: a human donor who donated a stem cell graft to a child with acute myeloid leukemia. CDR3s include the opening cysteine and the closing phenylalanine or tryptophan. Each record gives: J gene, clone size, D gene, V gene, CDR3 protein, CDR3 DNA. The D gene is left open where the match is weak. Not every row has a clone size; where given, it reads once, few, many or a size class.

j_call: TRBJ2-1
clone_size: -
d_call: -
v_call: TRBV7-2
cdr3_aa: CASTPRKNYDNEQFF
cdr3_nt: TGTGCCAGCACCCCCCGCAAGAATTACGACAATGAGCAGTTCTTC

j_call: TRBJ2-7
clone_size: -
d_call: -
v_call: TRBV28
cdr3_aa: CASSSSGSRDEQYF
cdr3_nt: TGTGCCAGCAGCAGCTCGGGGAGTCGGGACGAGCAGTACTTC

j_call: TRBJ2-3
clone_size: many
d_call: TRBD2
v_call: TRBV20-1
cdr3_aa: CSARSLLAGDTQYF
cdr3_nt: TGCAGTGCTAGATCCTTGCTAGCGGGAGATACGCAGTATTTT

j_call: TRBJ2-5
clone_size: many
d_call: -
v_call: TRBV20-1
cdr3_aa: CSARDRMSKQEETQYF
cdr3_nt: TGCAGTGCTAGAGATCGGATGTCTAAACAAGAAGAGACCCAGTACTTC

j_call: TRBJ1-2
clone_size: many
d_call: -
v_call: TRBV28
cdr3_aa: CASSSLDKNYGYTF
cdr3_nt: TGTGCCAGCAGTTCCCTCGACAAGAACTATGGCTACACCTTC

j_call: TRBJ1-1
clone_size: few
d_call: -
v_call: TRBV15
cdr3_aa: CATSRVMGLGIEAFF
cdr3_nt: TGTGCCACCAGCAGAGTCATGGGGCTAGGGATTGAAGCTTTCTTT

j_call: TRBJ2-7
clone_size: -
d_call: -
v_call: TRBV29-1
cdr3_aa: CSVLLGGYSYEQYF
cdr3_nt: TGCAGCGTACTCCTAGGCGGATACTCCTACGAGCAGTACTTC

j_call: TRBJ2-3
clone_size: few
d_call: -
v_call: TRBV25-1
cdr3_aa: CASSRRGTAGDTQYF
cdr3_nt: TGTGCCAGCAGCAGGCGGGGGACAGCAGGAGATACGCAGTATTTT

j_call: TRBJ2-5
clone_size: few
d_call: -
v_call: TRBV20-1
cdr3_aa: CSARDQGRSQETQYF
cdr3_nt: TGCAGTGCTAGAGACCAGGGCCGTTCACAAGAGACCCAGTACTTC

j_call: TRBJ2-1
clone_size: few
d_call: -
v_call: TRBV20-1
cdr3_aa: CSASALGGVRYNEQFF
cdr3_nt: TGCAGTGCTAGTGCTCTAGGTGGGGTACGATACAATGAGCAGTTCTTC

j_call: TRBJ1-1
clone_size: -
d_call: TRBD1
v_call: TRBV3-1
cdr3_aa: CASSLSGTGTNTEAFF
cdr3_nt: TGTGCCAGCAGCCTTTCCGGGACAGGCACCAACACTGAAGCTTTCTTT

j_call: TRBJ2-5
clone_size: -
d_call: -
v_call: TRBV29-1
cdr3_aa: CSPQWGETQYF
cdr3_nt: TGCAGCCCACAATGGGGAGAGACCCAGTACTTC

j_call: TRBJ2-1
clone_size: -
d_call: TRBD2
v_call: TRBV20-1
cdr3_aa: CSAQGETGGNEQFF
cdr3_nt: TGCAGTGCTCAAGGGGAGACGGGAGGGAATGAGCAGTTCTTC

j_call: TRBJ1-4
clone_size: few
d_call: -
v_call: TRBV29-1
cdr3_aa: CSVERQGEKLFF
cdr3_nt: TGCAGCGTTGAACGTCAGGGGGAAAAACTGTTTTTT

j_call: TRBJ2-7
clone_size: few
d_call: TRBD1
v_call: TRBV6-6
cdr3_aa: CASSYLGTGEQYF
cdr3_nt: TGTGCCAGCAGTTACCTCGGGACAGGTGAGCAGTACTTC

j_call: TRBJ1-5
clone_size: many
d_call: -
v_call: TRBV29-1
cdr3_aa: CSVAEAEGPQHF
cdr3_nt: TGCAGCGTTGCTGAAGCGGAAGGGCCCCAGCATTTT

j_call: TRBJ1-3
clone_size: many
d_call: -
v_call: TRBV7-9
cdr3_aa: CASSLQSSGNTIYF
cdr3_nt: TGTGCCAGCAGTCTTCAGAGCTCTGGAAACACCATATATTTT

j_call: TRBJ2-2
clone_size: few
d_call: TRBD2
v_call: TRBV12-3/TRBV12-4
cdr3_aa: CASSQAGTSGRATGELFF
cdr3_nt: TGTGCCAGCAGCCAAGCCGGGACTAGCGGGAGGGCCACCGGGGAGCTGTTTTTT

j_call: TRBJ2-1
clone_size: -
d_call: -
v_call: TRBV30
cdr3_aa: CAWSVNPLYNEQFF
cdr3_nt: TGTGCCTGGAGTGTAAACCCCCTCTACAATGAGCAGTTCTTC

j_call: TRBJ2-7
clone_size: -
d_call: -
v_call: TRBV3-1
cdr3_aa: CASSQRQVNEQYF
cdr3_nt: TGTGCCAGCAGCCAAAGGCAGGTGAACGAGCAGTACTTC

j_call: TRBJ2-7
clone_size: -
d_call: TRBD2
v_call: TRBV27
cdr3_aa: CASTLTSGGNYEQYF
cdr3_nt: TGTGCCAGCACCCTGACTAGCGGGGGTAATTACGAGCAGTACTTC

j_call: TRBJ1-5
clone_size: few
d_call: -
v_call: TRBV7-9
cdr3_aa: CASSLDWGVGQPQHF
cdr3_nt: TGTGCCAGCAGCTTAGATTGGGGAGTTGGGCAGCCCCAGCATTTT

j_call: TRBJ2-3
clone_size: -
d_call: -
v_call: TRBV12-5
cdr3_aa: CASGTTFTDTQYF
cdr3_nt: TGTGCTAGTGGTACAACATTCACAGATACGCAGTATTTT

j_call: TRBJ2-3
clone_size: many
d_call: -
v_call: TRBV7-2
cdr3_aa: CASSSTGTQYLKAPDTQYF
cdr3_nt: TGTGCCAGCAGCTCCACCGGGACTCAGTACCTTAAGGCCCCGGATACGCAGTATTTT

j_call: TRBJ2-3
clone_size: -
d_call: -
v_call: TRBV7-6
cdr3_aa: CASSPLGPSTDTQYF
cdr3_nt: TGTGCCAGCAGCCCACTAGGGCCCAGCACAGATACGCAGTATTTT

j_call: TRBJ2-1
clone_size: -
d_call: -
v_call: TRBV7-8
cdr3_aa: CASLRGLADYNEQFF
cdr3_nt: TGTGCCAGCCTTCGGGGGCTAGCAGACTACAATGAGCAGTTCTTC